This T cell receptor (beta chain) was sequenced in a study of regulatory T cells in long-lasting Graves disease. Whole-study results and caveats: Those with persistent disease had in common more public clonotypes (about 3,000) than new patients (about 970). Because few samples were included, accuracy may have been lower. Persistent Graves' patients had lower TCR diversity than newly diagnosed ones.

As regards this clonotype: Its antigen is still unknown.

In building TCR beta libraries, iRepertoire HTBI primers were used together with Arm-PCR of CDR3 regions. From the multiplex PCR reads, TCRdb called clonotypes with MiXCR, one entry per CDR3 protein. Of roughly 300,000 distinct CDR3 sequences detected, about 19% appear once; the ten largest clones hold about 29%. The germline V gene encodes CDR1 MNHNS and CDR2 SASEGT. The CDR3 sequence is 13 residues long. Trimming took 6 bases from V and 3 from J; bases not matched to a gene: 1. Time point here: persistent/refractory GD, antithyroid drugs over 5 years with positive TRAb. Making the TCR library involved RNA that had been extracted from PBMCs.

The source was peripheral blood mononuclear cells (PBMCs), collected when the disease was refractory, from a patient treated with antithyroid drugs. The sequence was obtained from a female donor with Graves disease. The chain recombines TRBV6-1 with TRBJ2-2; 7 bases are a match to TRBD1. The CDR3 DNA reads TGTGCCAGCAGGACAGGGTACACCGGGGAGCTGTTTTTT. Translating it yields CASRTGYTGELFF.